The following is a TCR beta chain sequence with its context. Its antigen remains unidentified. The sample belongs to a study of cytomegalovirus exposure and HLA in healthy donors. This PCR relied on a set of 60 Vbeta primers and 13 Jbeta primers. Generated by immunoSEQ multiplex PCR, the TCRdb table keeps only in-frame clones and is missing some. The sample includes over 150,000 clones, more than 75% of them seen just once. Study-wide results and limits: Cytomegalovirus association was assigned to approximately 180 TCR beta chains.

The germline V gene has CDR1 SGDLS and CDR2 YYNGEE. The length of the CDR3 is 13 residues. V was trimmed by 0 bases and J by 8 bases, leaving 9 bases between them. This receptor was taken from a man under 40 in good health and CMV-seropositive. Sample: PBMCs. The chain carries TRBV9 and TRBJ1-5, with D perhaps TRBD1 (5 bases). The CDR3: CASSVGDWEPQHF. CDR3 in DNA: TGTGCCAGCAGCGTAGGGGACTGGGAGCCCCAGCATTTT.